A single TCR beta chain is shown here with its context. What it binds is not known. TCRdb analysed the RACE reads with MiXCR anew, one entry per CDR3 protein. The repertoire holds under 55,000 distinct CDR3 sequences, with 9.9% as singletons. The time point is: patch test 3, about 24 weeks after DPC sensitization. The treatment here: therapeutic diphenylcyclopropenone sensitization with weekly scalp DPC. J was trimmed by 4 bases and V by 2 bases; bases with no gene match: 4. Germline V gives CDR1 SQVTM, CDR2 ANQGSEA. This CDR3 comprises 13 residues. This sample was included in a study of human T cells and chemical hapten exposure. Overall study: In the sensitization step, 2% DPC was placed on about 2 cm by about 2 cm of upper inner arm skin.

Whole-study results and caveats: Compared to controls, expanded TCRs made significantly more large clusters of similar CDR3s. Among TCRs, those above 1 in 1000 frequency were unaffected by DPC sensitization.

The TCR was taken from a woman in her thirties or forties with alopecia areata. Some clones in this sample may be carry-over from other donors' samples. This chain links TRBV29-1 with TRBJ1-2; 7 bases line up with TRBD1. The input for sequencing was whole blood, taken in connection with sensitization to the hapten diphenylcyclopropenone (DPC). CDR3 in DNA: TGCAGCGTTGAATCCTACAGGGGCTATGGCTACACCTTC. Its translation is CSVESYRGYGYTF.